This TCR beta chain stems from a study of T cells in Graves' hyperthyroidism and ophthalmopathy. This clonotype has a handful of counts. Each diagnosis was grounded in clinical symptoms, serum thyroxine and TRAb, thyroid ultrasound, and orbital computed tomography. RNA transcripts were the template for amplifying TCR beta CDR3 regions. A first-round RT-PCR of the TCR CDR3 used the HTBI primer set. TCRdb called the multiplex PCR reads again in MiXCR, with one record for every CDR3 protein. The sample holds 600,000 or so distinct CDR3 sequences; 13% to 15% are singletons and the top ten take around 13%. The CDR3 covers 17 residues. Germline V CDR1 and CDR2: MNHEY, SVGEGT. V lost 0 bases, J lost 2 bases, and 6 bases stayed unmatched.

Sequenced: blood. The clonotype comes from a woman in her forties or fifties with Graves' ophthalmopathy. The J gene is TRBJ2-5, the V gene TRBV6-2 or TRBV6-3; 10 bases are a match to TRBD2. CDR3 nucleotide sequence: TGTGCCAGCAGTTACTCGATGAGCGGGAGGGCTCAAGAGACCCAGTACTTC. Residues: CASSYSMSGRAQETQYF.